A single sample gave rise to the 24 T cell receptor beta chains below, sequenced in a study of blood T cell repertoires in COVID-19. TCRdb keeps only in-frame clones here, not all; method: immunoSEQ multiplex PCR. Seen here are 150,000 to 200,000 clones, 84% observed once, and the top ten hold 3.2%. Sequencing was done on a sample of PBMCs or T cells enriched from blood (not recorded which). The receptors here all came from a woman in her twenties or thirties who had been exposed to COVID-19.

This clone was seen only once. The chain uses TRBV10-2 and TRBJ2-1, with D possibly matching TRBD1 (5 bases). V was cut by 8 bases and J by 0 bases, with 17 bases left in between. Looked up from germline, CDR1 is WSHSY and CDR2 is SAAADI. The CDR3 has 16 amino acids. CDR3 DNA: TGCGCCAGCGGACACGGACCGCCGAGCTCCTACAATGAGCAGTTCTTC. It yields the protein CASGHGPPSSYNEQFF.

This clone was detected only a few times. This chain connects TRBV2 to TRBJ2-5; 8 nucleotides align to TRBD2. The CDR3 length is 17 residues. V lost 6 bases to trimming and J lost 3 bases; unmatched junction nucleotides: 15. Germline values: CDR1 SNHLY, CDR2 FYNNEI. CDR3 in amino acids: CASRAGTSTGLEETQYF. The CDR3 bases are TGTGCCAGCAGAGCCGGGACTAGTACTGGATTGGAAGAGACCCAGTACTTC.

J is TRBJ1-4 and V is TRBV10-1, with D perhaps TRBD1 (5 bases). The V end lost 4 bases, the J end lost 5 bases, and 5 bases lay between the germline ends. Germline CDR1 WNHNN, CDR2 SYGVQD (reference sequence). CDR3 length: 12 residues. Here the CDR3 reads CASSAGNEKLFF. As DNA, the CDR3 is TGCGCCAGCAGTGCAGGGAATGAAAAACTGTTTTTT.

This clone turned up a few times. The gene calls are TRBV5-5 and TRBJ2-2; 8 bases line up with TRBD1. This CDR3 has 15 amino acids. V lost 2 bases to trimming and J lost 1 base; unmatched junction nucleotides: 1. Germline V gene data show CDR1 as SGHKS and CDR2 as YYEKEE (reference sequence). The CDR3, as DNA: TGTGCCAGCAGCTTCGGGACAGGGAACACCGGGGAGCTGTTTTTT. Encoded protein: CASSFGTGNTGELFF.

This rearrangement joins TRBV11-2 to TRBJ2-1; perhaps TRBD2 as D (6 bases). Deletions cut 1 base from V and 1 base from J, with 11 bases between. CDR1 and CDR2 from the germline V gene are SGHAT and FQNNGV. The CDR3 length is 16 residues. The CDR3 DNA reads TGTGCCAGCAGCTTAGTGGCGGGGAGTTCCTACAATGAGCAGTTCTTC. Amino acid sequence: CASSLVAGSSYNEQFF. Full variable domain (missing parts from reference TRBV11-2 and TRBJ2-1): EAGVAQSPRYKIIEKRQSVAFWCNPISGHATLYWYQQILGQGPKLLIQFQNNGVVDDSQLPKDRFSAERLKGVDSTLKIQPAKLEDSAVYLCASSLVAGSSYNEQFFGPGTRLTVL.

The rearrangement uses TRBV28 and TRBJ1-2; 7 positions agree with TRBD1. The CDR3 has 15 residues. The V gene end was trimmed by 6 bases and the J gene end by 4 bases; junction bases not matched to a gene: 11. CDR1 MDHEN and CDR2 SYDVKM come from the germline V gene. The CDR3 is CASRLRQGSFYGYTF. The CDR3 nucleotides read TGTGCCAGCAGGCTTCGACAGGGATCCTTCTATGGCTACACCTTC.

The chain joins TRBV2 to TRBJ1-5, with 7 nucleotides matching TRBD1. The length of the CDR3 is 15 residues. Germline CDR1 reads SNHLY; CDR2 reads FYNNEI. Trimming took 3 bases from V and 4 from J; bases not matched to a gene: 6. CDR3 bases: TGTGCCAGCAGTGACGCAGGGGGGTCTAATCAGCCCCAGCATTTT. As protein: CASSDAGGSNQPQHF.

This chain joins TRBV5-4 and TRBJ2-3; D gene uncertain. V was trimmed by 2 bases and J by 3 bases, leaving 7 bases between them. Per germline, CDR1 SGHNT and CDR2 YYREEE (reference sequence). CDR3 length: 13 amino acids. This chain's CDR3 is CASSFLGTDTQYF. The CDR3 DNA reads as TGTGCCAGCAGCTTCCTAGGTACAGATACGCAGTATTTT.

The chain combines TRBV29-1 with TRBJ2-7; 10 nucleotides line up with TRBD1. Germline CDR1 SQVTM, CDR2 ANQGSEA. CDR3 size: 15 residues. The junction had 12 bases not matched to a gene; V was cut back by 7 bases and J by 3 bases. The CDR3 DNA reads TGCAGCGCGAGGGACAGGGGTTCGCTTGACTACGAGCAGTACTTC. Translating it yields CSARDRGSLDYEQYF.

The rearrangement joins TRBV5-4 to TRBJ2-3; 13 positions agree with TRBD2. J was trimmed by 2 bases and V by 4 bases; bases with no gene match: 7. Germline CDR1 is SGHNT and CDR2 is YYREEE (reference sequence). This CDR3 has 17 residues. The CDR3 DNA reads TGTGCCAGCAGCCCCAAGACTAGCGGGGGGCCCACAGATACGCAGTATTTT. Its protein product is CASSPKTSGGPTDTQYF.

The chain has TRBV2 and TRBJ2-2; D gene uncertain. The germline V and J ends were trimmed by 9 bases and 8 bases, with 13 bases remaining between them. In germline, CDR1 is SNHLY, CDR2 FYNNEI. The CDR3 is 12 amino acids. CDR3 DNA sequence: TGTGCCAGGAGAATCCCGTCAGGGGAGCTGTTTTTT. Its protein product is CARRIPSGELFF.

The rearrangement uses TRBV7-2 and TRBJ1-1; a possible D gene is TRBD1 (6 bases). Trimming removed 5 bases from V and 2 bases from J, with 15 bases in between. CDR1 and CDR2 from the germline V gene are SGHTA and FQGNSA. The CDR3 has 15 amino acids. This chain's CDR3 is CASSVGQSRNTEAFF. Written as DNA, the CDR3 is TGTGCCAGCAGCGTCGGACAGAGTCGAAACACTGAAGCTTTCTTT.

The J gene is TRBJ1-1, the V gene TRBV5-1; TRBD1 matches 9 bases. The CDR3 is made up of 16 amino acids. V trimming: 4 bases; J trimming: 6 bases; junction bases outside the gene matches: 13. Germline values: CDR1 SGHRS, CDR2 YFSETQ. CDR3 region: CASSPLRTGAEAEAFF. The CDR3 bases are TGCGCCAGCAGCCCACTGCGGACAGGGGCGGAGGCTGAAGCTTTCTTT.

Comments on this clone: The same CDR3 also results from other DNA sequences found in this sample. The gene calls are TRBV7-9 and TRBJ2-3, with 8 bases matching TRBD1. V dropped 6 bases and J dropped 4; count of bases not matched to a gene: 9. The germline V gene has CDR1 SEHNR and CDR2 FQNEAQ (reference sequence). The CDR3 length is 15 residues. CDR3 in amino acids: CASSFGQGEADTQYF. The CDR3 DNA reads as TGTGCCAGCAGTTTCGGACAGGGTGAGGCAGATACGCAGTATTTT.

The chain is built from TRBV19 and TRBJ2-3; TRBD1 matches 7 bases. Germline V gene sequence: CDR1 LNHDA, CDR2 SQIVND (reference sequence). Losses at the gene ends were 4 bases for V and 1 base for J; bases not matched to a gene: 2. This CDR3 region has 14 residues. CDR3 loop: CASSTGQGTDTQYF. The CDR3 DNA sequence: TGTGCCAGTAGTACCGGACAGGGCACAGATACGCAGTATTTT. Full variable domain (missing parts from reference TRBV19 and TRBJ2-3): DGGITQSPKYLFRKEGQNVTLSCEQNLNHDAMYWYRQDPGQGLRLIYYSQIVNDFQKGDIAEGYSVSREKKESFPLTVTSAQKNPTAFYLCASSTGQGTDTQYFGPGTRLTVL.

This clone was picked up a small number of times. The V gene is TRBV5-1, the J gene TRBJ1-3; 7 positions match TRBD1. Trimming removed 5 bases from V and 7 bases from J; junction bases left unmatched: 6. Per germline, CDR1 SGHRS and CDR2 YFSETQ. This CDR3 region has 13 residues. The CDR3 spells CASRLPQGNTIYF. The CDR3 DNA reads TGCGCCAGCAGACTTCCACAGGGGAACACCATATATTTT.

Worth noting for this clone: An end of the junction differs from the germline gene, which may be a read error. The rearrangement joins TRBV27 to TRBJ2-5; TRBD2 matches 10 bases. From germline, CDR1 is MNHEY and CDR2 SMNVEV (reference sequence). The CDR3 runs 15 residues. As DNA, the CDR3 is TGTGCCAGCGGTTTGTTAGCGGGGGGTCAAGAGACCCAGTACTTC. Protein: CASGLLAGGQETQYF.

The V and J genes are TRBV10-2 and TRBJ2-5; D possibly corresponds to TRBD2 (5 bases). The germline V gene has CDR1 WSHSY and CDR2 SAAADI. Trimming pared 6 bases from V and 5 bases from J, leaving 19 bases between. The CDR3 runs to 15 residues. The CDR3 reads CASRSRAEVGETQYF. The CDR3 region has the DNA TGCGCCAGCAGGAGTCGAGCGGAGGTAGGGGAGACCCAGTACTTC.

This clone has a handful of counts. This chain uses TRBV5-1 with TRBJ2-3, with 9 bases that match TRBD2. The CDR3 is 16 amino acids. The junction had 9 bases not matched to a gene; V was cut back by 5 bases and J by 2 bases. Germline V gene sequence: CDR1 SGHRS, CDR2 YFSETQ. The CDR3 DNA reads TGCGCCAGCAGTGGGAGTAGCGGGGGCCTCACAGATACGCAGTATTTT. Protein: CASSGSSGGLTDTQYF.

The rearrangement links TRBV3-1 (or the pseudogene TRBV3-2) to TRBJ1-2, with D possibly being TRBD1 (5 bases). This CDR3 has 13 residues. The ends were cut back, 4 bases at V and 9 bases at J, with 15 bases in the middle. Germline CDR1 reads LGHDT; CDR2 reads YNNKEL (reference sequence). The CDR3 nucleotides are TGTGCCAGCAGCCTGTCAGGGTCAATGAGCTACACCTTC. As protein: CASSLSGSMSYTF.

J is TRBJ2-5 and V is TRBV9; 9 bases are a match to TRBD1. V shed 1 base, J shed 4 bases, and the junction held 8 bases outside the gene matches. The CDR3 is made up of 16 amino acids. Germline lookup yields CDR1 SGDLS and CDR2 YYNGEE. The CDR3 coding sequence is TGTGCCAGCAGCGTATGGACAGGGGAGAGAGGAGAGACCCAGTACTTC. Its translation is CASSVWTGERGETQYF.

This rearrangement joins TRBV19 to TRBJ1-5; D gene uncertain. The CDR3 is 16 amino acids. The V end was cut by 2 bases, the J end by 0 bases, with 11 bases between. Germline assignment: CDR1 LNHDA and CDR2 SQIVND (reference sequence). The DNA for the CDR3 is TGTGCCAGTAGTATATTGCGGCACAATAGCAATCAGCCCCAGCATTTT. Its protein product is CASSILRHNSNQPQHF.

This chain connects TRBV6-5 to TRBJ2-2, with D hard to call. V was clipped by 2 bases and J by 4 bases, with 11 bases between them. The CDR3 extends over 15 amino acids. Germline CDR1 reads MNHEY; CDR2 reads SVGAGI. This CDR3 reads CASSYGQVGTGELFF. The CDR3 bases are TGTGCCAGCAGTTACGGGCAGGTCGGCACCGGGGAGCTGTTTTTT.

This clone was seen just once. The chain has TRBV11-2 and TRBJ1-5, with D unclear. Looked up from germline, CDR1 is SGHAT and CDR2 is FQNNGV. Trimming cost V 4 bases and J 3 bases, with 10 bases left between them. The CDR3 is 14 residues long. In nucleotides, the CDR3 is TGTGCCAGCAGCTCGATAAGACACAATCAGCCCCAGCATTTT. It codes for CASSSIRHNQPQHF.